The T cell receptor (beta chain) under discussion was sequenced for a study of response to subunit inactivated influenza vaccine. General study findings and limits: The authors proposed limited new T cell recruitment per seasonal influenza vaccination.

Each CDR3 protein gets one entry after TCRdb re-called the RT-PCR reads with MiXCR. The data show hundreds of thousands of distinct CDR3 sequences, with approximately 15% seen just once and 11% held by the top ten. This clonotype occurred a few times. Its antigen is unidentified. The trim removed 6 bases at V and 7 bases at J, leaving 12 bases unmatched. Germline V gene data show CDR1 as DFQATT and CDR2 as SNEGSKA (reference sequence). The CDR3 runs to 14 residues. The TCR sequence derives from a man over 45 who received an inactivated influenza vaccine. Material: PBMCs from blood, obtained about 13 days after vaccination. The chain carries TRBV20-1 and TRBJ2-7; 10 bases agree with TRBD2. In DNA form, the CDR3 reads TGCAGTGCACCACCTCCTAGCGGGAGAAGGGAGCAGTACTTC. Residues: CSAPPPSGRREQYF.